This T cell receptor (beta chain) was sequenced for a study of blood T cell repertoires in COVID-19. About the research overall: There were acute and convalescent COVID-19 samples, and they came from the United States, Italy and Spain. T cells, B-cell-depleted T cells, or PBMCs provided the cDNA or gDNA that served as material.

From germline, CDR1 is SGHRS and CDR2 YFSETQ. The CDR3 covers 14 residues. The junction had 7 bases not matched to a gene; V was cut back by 7 bases and J by 5 bases. Original data processing: Reference gene primer amplification yielded estimated nucleated cell counts. Clones were sequenced by immunoSEQ multiplex PCR, and TCRdb holds only the in-frame ones, with some missing. V, J and clone size derive from that table, while D and trimming were established from the DNA sequence. This table holds some 370,000 clones, approximately 88% found once. This clonotype was obtained from a middle-aged man with acute or convalescent COVID-19. The chain recombines TRBV5-1 with TRBJ1-1, with 11 bases lining up with TRBD1. Sequenced sample: peripheral blood. CDR3 region: CASGTGQGATEAFF. For the CDR3, the DNA is TGCGCCAGCGGTACCGGACAGGGGGCAACTGAAGCTTTCTTT.